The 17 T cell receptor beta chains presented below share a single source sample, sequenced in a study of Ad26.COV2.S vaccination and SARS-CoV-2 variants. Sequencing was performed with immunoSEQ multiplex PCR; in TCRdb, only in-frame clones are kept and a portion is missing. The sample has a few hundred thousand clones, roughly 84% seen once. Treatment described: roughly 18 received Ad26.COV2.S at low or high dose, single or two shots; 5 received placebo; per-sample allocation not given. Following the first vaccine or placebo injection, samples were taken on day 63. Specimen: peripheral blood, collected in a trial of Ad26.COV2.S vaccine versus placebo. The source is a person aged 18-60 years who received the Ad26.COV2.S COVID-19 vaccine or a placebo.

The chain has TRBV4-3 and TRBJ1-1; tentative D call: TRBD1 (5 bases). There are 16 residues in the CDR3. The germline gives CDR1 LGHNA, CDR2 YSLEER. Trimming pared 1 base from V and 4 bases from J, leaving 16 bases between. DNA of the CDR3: TGCGCCAGCAGCCAAGTCGGAGGGGATCCGGTCACTGAAGCTTTCTTT. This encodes CASSQVGGDPVTEAFF.

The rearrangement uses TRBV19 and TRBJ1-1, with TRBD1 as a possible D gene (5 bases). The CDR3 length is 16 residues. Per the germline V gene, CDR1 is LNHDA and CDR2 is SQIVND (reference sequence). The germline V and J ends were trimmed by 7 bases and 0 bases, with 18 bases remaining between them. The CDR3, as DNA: TGTGCCAGTACCCCACCTAAGGCGGGGGTGAACACTGAAGCTTTCTTT. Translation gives CASTPPKAGVNTEAFF.

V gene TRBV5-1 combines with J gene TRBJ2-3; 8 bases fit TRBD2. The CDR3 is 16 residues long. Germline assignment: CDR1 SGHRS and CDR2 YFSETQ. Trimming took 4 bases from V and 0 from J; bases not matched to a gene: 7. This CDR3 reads CASSPGGGTSTDTQYF. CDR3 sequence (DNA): TGCGCCAGCAGCCCAGGCGGGGGGACTAGCACAGATACGCAGTATTTT. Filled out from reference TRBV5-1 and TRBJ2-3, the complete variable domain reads KAGVTQTPRYLIKTRGQQVTLSCSPISGHRSVSWYQQTPGQGLQFLFEYFSETQRNKGNFPGRFSGRQFSNSRSEMNVSTLELGDSALYLCASSPGGGTSTDTQYFGPGTRLTVL.

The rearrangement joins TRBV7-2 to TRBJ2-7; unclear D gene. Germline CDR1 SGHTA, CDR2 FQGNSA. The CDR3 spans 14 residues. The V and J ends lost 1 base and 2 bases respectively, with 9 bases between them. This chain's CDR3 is CASSLGVVPYEQYF. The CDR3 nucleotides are TGTGCCAGCAGCTTAGGGGTAGTCCCCTACGAGCAGTACTTC.

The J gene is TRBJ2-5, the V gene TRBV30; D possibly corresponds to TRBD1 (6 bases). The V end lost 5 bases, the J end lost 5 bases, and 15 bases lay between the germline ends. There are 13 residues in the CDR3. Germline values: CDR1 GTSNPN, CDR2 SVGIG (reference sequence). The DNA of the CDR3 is TGTGCCTGGTCGCGAGGGGGACGGGAGACCCAGTACTTC. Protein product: CAWSRGGRETQYF.

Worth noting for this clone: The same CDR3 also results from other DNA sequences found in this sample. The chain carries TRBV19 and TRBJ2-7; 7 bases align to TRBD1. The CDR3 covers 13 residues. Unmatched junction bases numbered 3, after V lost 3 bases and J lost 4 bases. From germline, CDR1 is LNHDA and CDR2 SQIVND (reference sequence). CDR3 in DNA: TGTGCCAGTAGTATCGGGACAGTATACGAGCAGTACTTC. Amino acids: CASSIGTVYEQYF.

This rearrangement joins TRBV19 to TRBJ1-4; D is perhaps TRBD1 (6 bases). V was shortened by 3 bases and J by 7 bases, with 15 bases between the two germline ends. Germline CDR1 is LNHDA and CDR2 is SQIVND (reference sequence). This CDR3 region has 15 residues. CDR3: CASSIRSTGLEKLFF. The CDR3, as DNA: TGTGCCAGTAGTATTCGGTCGACAGGACTTGAAAAACTGTTTTTT.

CDR3 amino acids: CAITFGEGTSNYGYTF. For the CDR3, the DNA is TGTGCCATCACCTTCGGCGAGGGGACCTCTAACTATGGCTACACCTTC. The V call is TRBV10-3, the J call TRBJ1-2; D might be TRBD1 (5 bases). V lost 7 bases and J lost 0, with 18 bases in between. The CDR3 extends over 16 amino acids. Germline loops: CDR1 ENHRY, CDR2 SYGVKD.

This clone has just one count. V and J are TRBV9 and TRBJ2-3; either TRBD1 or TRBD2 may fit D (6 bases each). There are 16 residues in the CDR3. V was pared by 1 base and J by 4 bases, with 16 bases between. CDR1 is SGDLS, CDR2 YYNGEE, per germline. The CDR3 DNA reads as TGTGCCAGCAGCGTAAAGGGGGGAAGTAGCGCAGATACGCAGTATTTT. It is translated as CASSVKGGSSADTQYF.

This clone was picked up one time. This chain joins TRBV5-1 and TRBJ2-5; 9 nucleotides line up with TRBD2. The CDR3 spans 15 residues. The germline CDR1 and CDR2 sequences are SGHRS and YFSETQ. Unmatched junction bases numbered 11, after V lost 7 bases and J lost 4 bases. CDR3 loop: CASLGGGGALETQYF. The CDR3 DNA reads TGCGCCAGCCTAGGTGGCGGGGGGGCGTTAGAGACCCAGTACTTC. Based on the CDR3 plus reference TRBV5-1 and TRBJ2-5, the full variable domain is KAGVTQTPRYLIKTRGQQVTLSCSPISGHRSVSWYQQTPGQGLQFLFEYFSETQRNKGNFPGRFSGRQFSNSRSEMNVSTLELGDSALYLCASLGGGGALETQYFGPGTRLLVL.

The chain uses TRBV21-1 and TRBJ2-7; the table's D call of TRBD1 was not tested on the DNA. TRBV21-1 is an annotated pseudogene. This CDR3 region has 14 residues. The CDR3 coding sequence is TGTGCCAGCAGCAAAGGGGGGCCCTCCTACGAGCAGTACTTC. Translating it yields CASSKGGPSYEQYF.

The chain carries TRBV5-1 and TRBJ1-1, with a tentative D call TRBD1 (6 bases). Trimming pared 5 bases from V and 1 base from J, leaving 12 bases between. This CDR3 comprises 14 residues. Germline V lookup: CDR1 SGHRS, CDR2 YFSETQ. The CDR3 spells CASSPSGANTEAFF. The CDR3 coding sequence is TGCGCCAGCAGTCCCTCGGGGGCGAACACTGAAGCTTTCTTT.

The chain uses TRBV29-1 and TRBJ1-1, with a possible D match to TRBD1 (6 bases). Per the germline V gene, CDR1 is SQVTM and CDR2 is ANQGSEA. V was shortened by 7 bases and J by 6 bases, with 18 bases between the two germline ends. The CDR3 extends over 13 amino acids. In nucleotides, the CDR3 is TGCAGCGCCGAAGGGGGGGGGTTTGCTGAAGCTTTCTTT. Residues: CSAEGGGFAEAFF. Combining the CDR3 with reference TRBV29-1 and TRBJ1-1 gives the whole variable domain SAVISQKPSRDICQRGTSLTIQCQVDSQVTMMFWYRQQPGQSLTLIATANQGSEATYESGFVIDKFPISRPNLTFSTLTVSNMSPEDSSIYLCSAEGGGFAEAFFGQGTRLTVV.

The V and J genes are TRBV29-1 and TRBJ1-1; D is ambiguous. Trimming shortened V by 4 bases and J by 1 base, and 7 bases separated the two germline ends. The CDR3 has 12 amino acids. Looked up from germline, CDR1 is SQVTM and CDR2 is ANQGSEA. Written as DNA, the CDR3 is TGCAGCGTTGGGGTTTCGAACACTGAAGCTTTCTTT. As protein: CSVGVSNTEAFF.

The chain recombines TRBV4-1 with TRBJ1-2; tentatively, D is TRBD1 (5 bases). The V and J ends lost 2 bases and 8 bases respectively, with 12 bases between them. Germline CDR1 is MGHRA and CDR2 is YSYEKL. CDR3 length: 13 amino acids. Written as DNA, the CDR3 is TGCGCCAGCAGCCAACCTGACAGTTACGGCTACACCTTC. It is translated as CASSQPDSYGYTF.

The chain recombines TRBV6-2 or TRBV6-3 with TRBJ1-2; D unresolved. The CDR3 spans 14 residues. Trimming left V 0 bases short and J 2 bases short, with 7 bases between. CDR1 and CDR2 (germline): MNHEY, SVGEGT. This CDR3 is CASSYSTGNYGYTF. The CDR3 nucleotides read TGTGCCAGCAGTTACTCGACCGGCAACTATGGCTACACCTTC.

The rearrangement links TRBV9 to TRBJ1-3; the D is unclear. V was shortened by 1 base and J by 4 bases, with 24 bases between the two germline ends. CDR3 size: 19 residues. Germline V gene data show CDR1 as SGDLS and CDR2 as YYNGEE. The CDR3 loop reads CASSVTGYRPTYGGNTIYF. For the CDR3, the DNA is TGTGCCAGCAGCGTAACCGGTTATAGACCCACCTACGGAGGAAACACCATATATTTT.